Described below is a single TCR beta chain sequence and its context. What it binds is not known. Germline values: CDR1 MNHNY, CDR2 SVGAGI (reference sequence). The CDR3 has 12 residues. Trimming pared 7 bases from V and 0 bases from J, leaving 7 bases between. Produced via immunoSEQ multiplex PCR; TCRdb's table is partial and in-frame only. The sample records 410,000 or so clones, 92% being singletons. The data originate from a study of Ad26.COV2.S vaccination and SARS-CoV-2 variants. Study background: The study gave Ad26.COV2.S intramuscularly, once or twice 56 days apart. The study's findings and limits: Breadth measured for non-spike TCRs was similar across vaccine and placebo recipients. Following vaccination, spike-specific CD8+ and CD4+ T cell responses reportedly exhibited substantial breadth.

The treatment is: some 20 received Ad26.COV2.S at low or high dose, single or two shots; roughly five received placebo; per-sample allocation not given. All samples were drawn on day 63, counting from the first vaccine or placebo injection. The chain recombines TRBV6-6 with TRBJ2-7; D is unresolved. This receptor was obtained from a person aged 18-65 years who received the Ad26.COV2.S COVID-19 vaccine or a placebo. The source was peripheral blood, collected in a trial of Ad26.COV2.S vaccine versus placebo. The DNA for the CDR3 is TGTGCCAGCACCGGGTTCTCCTACGAGCAGTACTTC. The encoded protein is CASTGFSYEQYF.